Sequencing of this T cell receptor beta chain was carried out in a study of CD8 T cells in ankylosing spondylitis. Notes on this clonotype: Its antigen is not identified.

General study results and limits: Made up of about eight highly homologous variants, a TCR beta motif appeared characteristic of ankylosing spondylitis blood.

TCRdb reanalysed the 5' RACE reads using MiXCR and keeps one entry per CDR3 protein. The table has about 330,000 distinct CDR3 sequences, 7% to 9% seen once. The V and J ends lost 10 bases and 9 bases respectively, with 21 bases between them. CDR3 size: 14 residues. Germline V CDR1 and CDR2: KGHDR, SFDVKD. The clonotype was recovered from a male donor with ankylosing spondylitis. Sample: blood, either unsorted or a sorted T cell fraction (not recorded which). The V call is TRBV24-1, the J call TRBJ2-1, with a tentative D call TRBD2 (5 bases). For the CDR3, the DNA is TGTGCCACTTCGGTAGGTTCAGCGGTCGGTGAGCAGTTCTTC. Protein: CATSVGSAVGEQFF.